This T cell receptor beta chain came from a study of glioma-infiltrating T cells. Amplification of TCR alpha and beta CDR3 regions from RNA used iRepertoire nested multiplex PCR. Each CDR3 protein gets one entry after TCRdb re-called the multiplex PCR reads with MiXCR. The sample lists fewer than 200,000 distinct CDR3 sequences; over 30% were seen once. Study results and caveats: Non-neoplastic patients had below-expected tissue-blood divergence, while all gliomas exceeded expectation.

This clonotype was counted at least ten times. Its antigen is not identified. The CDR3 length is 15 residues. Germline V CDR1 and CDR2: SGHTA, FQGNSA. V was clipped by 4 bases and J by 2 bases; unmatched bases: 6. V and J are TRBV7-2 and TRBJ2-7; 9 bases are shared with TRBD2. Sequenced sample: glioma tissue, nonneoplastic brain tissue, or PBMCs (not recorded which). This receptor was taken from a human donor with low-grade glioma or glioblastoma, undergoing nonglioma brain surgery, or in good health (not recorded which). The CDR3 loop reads CASSSRTSVAYEQYF. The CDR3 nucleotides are TGTGCCAGCAGCTCCAGGACTAGCGTAGCCTACGAGCAGTACTTC. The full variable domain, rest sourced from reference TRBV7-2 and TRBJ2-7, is GAGVSQSPSNKVTEKGKDVELRCDPISGHTALYWYRQSLGQGLEFLIYFQGNSAPDKSGLPSDRFSAERTGGSVSTLTIQRTQQEDSAVYLCASSSRTSVAYEQYFGPGTRLTVT.